This T cell receptor beta chain was profiled in a study of cytomegalovirus exposure and HLA in healthy donors. Measured with immunoSEQ multiplex PCR; TCRdb has only the in-frame clones, and not every one. There are some 170,000 clones in the sample; approximately 86% occur only once, and 2% to 3% lies in the top ten. The clonotype was recovered from a man between 18 and 35 years old in good health and CMV-seropositive. Sample: PBMCs.

The CDR3 DNA follows: TGCGCCAGCAGCCAAGTGGGACTAGTAAACATTCAGTACTTC. Protein: CASSQVGLVNIQYF. This chain uses TRBV4-1 with TRBJ2-4; 8 bases match TRBD2. Germline V gene sequence: CDR1 MGHRA, CDR2 YSYEKL. The CDR3 runs to 14 residues. J was trimmed by 6 bases and V by 1 base; bases with no gene match: 2.